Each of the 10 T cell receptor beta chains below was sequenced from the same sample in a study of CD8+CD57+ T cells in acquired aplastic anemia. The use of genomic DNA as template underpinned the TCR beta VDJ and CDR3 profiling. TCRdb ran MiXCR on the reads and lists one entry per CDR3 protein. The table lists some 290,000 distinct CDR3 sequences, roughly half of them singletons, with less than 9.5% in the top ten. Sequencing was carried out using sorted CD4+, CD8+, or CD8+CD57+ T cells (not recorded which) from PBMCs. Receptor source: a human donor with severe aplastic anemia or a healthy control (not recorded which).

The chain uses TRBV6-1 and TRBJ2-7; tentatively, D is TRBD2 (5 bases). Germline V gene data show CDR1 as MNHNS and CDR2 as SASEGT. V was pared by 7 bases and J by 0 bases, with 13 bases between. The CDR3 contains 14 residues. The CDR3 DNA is TGTGCCAGCAACTACCTGGCGGGCTCCTACGAGCAGTACTTC. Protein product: CASNYLAGSYEQYF.

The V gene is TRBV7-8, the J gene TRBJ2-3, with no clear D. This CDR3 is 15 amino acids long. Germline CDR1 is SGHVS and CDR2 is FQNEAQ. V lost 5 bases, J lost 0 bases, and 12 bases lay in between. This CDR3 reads CASSNILASTDTQYF. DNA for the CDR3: TGTGCCAGCAGCAACATACTCGCTAGCACAGATACGCAGTATTTT.

The CDR3 DNA reads as TGTGCCAGCAGCCTGTGGGCGGGGGCCCCAGAATACACCGGGGAGCTGTTTTTT. The encoded protein is CASSLWAGAPEYTGELFF. The rearrangement joins TRBV7-2 to TRBJ2-2; weak D call: TRBD2 (7 bases). The germline CDR1 and CDR2 sequences are SGHTA and FQGNSA. Trimming took 5 bases from V and 3 from J, leaving 22 bases between them. This CDR3 region has 18 residues. Looking up the rest from reference TRBV7-2 and TRBJ2-2 gives the full variable domain: GAGVSQSPSNKVTEKGKDVELRCDPISGHTALYWYRQSLGQGLEFLIYFQGNSAPDKSGLPSDRFSAERTGGSVSTLTIQRTQQEDSAVYLCASSLWAGAPEYTGELFFGEGSRLTVL.

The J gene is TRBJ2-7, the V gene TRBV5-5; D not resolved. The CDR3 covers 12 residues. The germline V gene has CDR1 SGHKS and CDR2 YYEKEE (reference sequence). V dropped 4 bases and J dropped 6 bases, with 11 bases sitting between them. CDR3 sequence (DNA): TGTGCCAGCAGCCCTACGGCTGCCGAGCAGTACTTC. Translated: CASSPTAAEQYF. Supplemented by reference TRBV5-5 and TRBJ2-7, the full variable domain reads DAGVTQSPTHLIKTRGQQVTLRCSPISGHKSVSWYQQVLGQGPQFIFQYYEKEERGRGNFPDRFSARQFPNYSSELNVNALLLGDSALYLCASSPTAAEQYFGPGTRLTVT.

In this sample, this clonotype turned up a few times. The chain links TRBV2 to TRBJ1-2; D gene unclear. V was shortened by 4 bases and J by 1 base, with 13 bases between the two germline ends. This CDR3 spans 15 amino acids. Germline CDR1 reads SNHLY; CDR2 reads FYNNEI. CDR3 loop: CASSVTAAGNYGYTF. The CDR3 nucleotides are TGTGCCAGCAGTGTCACAGCTGCCGGTAACTATGGCTACACCTTC.

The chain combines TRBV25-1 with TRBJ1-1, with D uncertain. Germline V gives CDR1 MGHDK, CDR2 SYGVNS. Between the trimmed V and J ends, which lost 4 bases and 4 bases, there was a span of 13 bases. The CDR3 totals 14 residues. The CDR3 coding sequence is TGTGCCAGCAGTGGGTCTCACTGGGGCACTGAAGCTTTCTTT. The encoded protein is CASSGSHWGTEAFF.

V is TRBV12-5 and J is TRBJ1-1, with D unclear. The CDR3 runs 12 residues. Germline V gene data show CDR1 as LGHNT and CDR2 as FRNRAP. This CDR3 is CASSLSGQQAFF. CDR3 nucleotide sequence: TGTGCCAGCAGTTTGTCCGGGCAGCAAGCTTTCTTT.

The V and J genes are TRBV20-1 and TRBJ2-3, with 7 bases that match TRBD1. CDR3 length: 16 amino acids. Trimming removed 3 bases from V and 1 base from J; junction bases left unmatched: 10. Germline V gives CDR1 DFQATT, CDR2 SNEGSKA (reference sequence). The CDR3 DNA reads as TGCAGTGCTAGGAGTGGACAGGACGGAGGCACAGATACGCAGTATTTT. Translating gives CSARSGQDGGTDTQYF.

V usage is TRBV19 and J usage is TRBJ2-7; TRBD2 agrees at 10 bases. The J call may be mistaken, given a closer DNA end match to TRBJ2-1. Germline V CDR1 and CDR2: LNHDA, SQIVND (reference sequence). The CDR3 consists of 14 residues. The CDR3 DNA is TGTGCCAGTAGTTACCGGACTAGCGGATTCGAGCAGTTCTTC. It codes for CASSYRTSGFEQFF.

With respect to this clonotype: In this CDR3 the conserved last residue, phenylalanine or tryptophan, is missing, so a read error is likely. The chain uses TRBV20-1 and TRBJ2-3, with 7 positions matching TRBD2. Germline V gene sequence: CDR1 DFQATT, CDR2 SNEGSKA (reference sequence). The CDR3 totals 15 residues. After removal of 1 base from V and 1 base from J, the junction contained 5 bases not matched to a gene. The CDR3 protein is CSARGPAGRTDTQYL. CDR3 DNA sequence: TGCAGTGCTAGAGGACCAGCGGGGCGCACAGATACGCAGTATTTA.